This entry features one T cell receptor beta chain sequence. The data are from a study of blood T cell repertoires in COVID-19. Overall study context: PBMCs, B-cell-depleted T cells, or T cells were the source of the cDNA or gDNA that made up the material.

CDR1 SGHRS and CDR2 YFSETQ come from the germline V gene. The CDR3 has 14 amino acids. Unmatched junction bases numbered 7, after V lost 0 bases and J lost 10 bases. Data came from immunoSEQ multiplex PCR; TCRdb stores just in-frame clones and leaves some out. The sample lists approximately 190,000 clones, nearly 90% seen once, with 20% to 25% in the top ten. The chain joins TRBV5-1 to TRBJ2-1; 7 nucleotides agree with TRBD1. The TCR sequence derives from a man aged 55 to 70 with active or convalescent COVID-19. Sequencing was performed on peripheral blood. CDR3 sequence reads: CASSLAPGGMEQFF. In DNA form, the CDR3 reads TGCGCCAGCAGCTTGGCGCCAGGGGGAATGGAGCAGTTCTTC.